These 27 T cell receptor beta chains came from one sample sequenced in a study of CD8 T cells in ankylosing spondylitis. MiXCR, applied by TCRdb to the 5' RACE reads, yields one record per CDR3 protein. This table has 250,000 to 350,000 distinct CDR3 sequences, about 20% appearing once. The sequencing input was blood, either unsorted or a sorted T cell fraction (not recorded which). Receptors originate from a male donor with ankylosing spondylitis or in good health (not recorded which).

This clonotype occurred many times. The chain carries TRBV20-1 and TRBJ2-1; 8 bases align to TRBD1. The V segment lost 2 bases and the J segment 1 base; nucleotides outside the gene matches: 10. From germline, CDR1 is DFQATT and CDR2 SNEGSKA (reference sequence). The CDR3 has 17 amino acids. This chain's CDR3 is CSARPLTDRVSYNEQFF. CDR3 sequence (DNA): TGCAGTGCTAGACCTCTTACGGACAGGGTTTCCTACAATGAGCAGTTCTTC.

A few counts support this clonotype. Relative to the germline gene, one junction end is altered; a read error may explain this. The chain carries TRBV5-1 and TRBJ1-5; a possible D gene is TRBD1 (6 bases). Germline V gene lookup returns CDR1 SGHRS and CDR2 YFSETQ. CDR3 size: 13 residues. The CDR3 DNA follows: TGCGCCAGCAGCCCAGGGGATGGGGCCCCAAGGGATTTT. It yields the protein CASSPGDGAPRDF.

This clonotype showed up just a few times. The chain combines TRBV7-6 with TRBJ1-3; no definite D call. Between the trimmed V and J ends, which lost 6 bases and 0 bases, there was a span of 6 bases. Germline CDR1 is SGHVS and CDR2 is FNYEAQ. The CDR3 is 13 residues long. CDR3 coding DNA: TGTGCCAGCAGGGAGTCCTCTGGAAACACCATATATTTT. Its translation: CASRESSGNTIYF.

In its sample, this clonotype was seen once. The V and J genes are TRBV6-1 and TRBJ2-3, with 9 bases aligning to TRBD2. This CDR3 has 16 residues. Germline CDR1 MNHNS, CDR2 SASEGT. Trimming cost V 6 bases and J 4 bases; bases outside gene matches: 11. The CDR3 coding sequence is TGTGCCAGCAGCCCCCGGGGAGCGGGAGGCGCAGATACGCAGTATTTT. It codes for CASSPRGAGGADTQYF.

The chain recombines TRBV29-1 with TRBJ2-2; D call uncertain. The CDR3 extends over 13 amino acids. Germline lookup yields CDR1 SQVTM and CDR2 ANQGSEA. V was clipped by 7 bases and J by 3 bases, with 12 bases between them. The chain's CDR3 is CSAPERDTGELFF. CDR3 in DNA: TGCAGCGCCCCAGAAAGGGACACCGGGGAGCTGTTTTTT.

This clonotype was observed a handful of times. The V call is TRBV9, the J call TRBJ2-3; perhaps D is TRBD1 or TRBD2 (6 bases each). The germline V gene has CDR1 SGDLS and CDR2 YYNGEE. Trimming stripped 5 bases from V and 4 bases from J, with 11 bases between. The CDR3 has 13 residues. CDR3 in DNA: TGTGCCAGCAGGAGGGGGGATGCAGATACGCAGTATTTT. Protein: CASRRGDADTQYF. Full variable domain (rest looked up from reference TRBV9 and TRBJ2-3): DSGVTQTPKHLITATGQRVTLRCSPRSGDLSVYWYQQSLDQGLQFLIQYYNGEERAKGNILERFSAQQFPDLHSELNLSSLELGDSALYFCASRRGDADTQYFGPGTRLTVL.

This clonotype was detected a few times. The CDR3 loop is CATTNTGELFF. The CDR3 DNA reads as TGTGCCACCACGAACACCGGGGAGCTGTTTTTT. V usage is TRBV15 and J usage is TRBJ2-2; D unresolved. The CDR3 spans 11 residues. Trimming took 7 bases from V and 0 from J, leaving 0 bases between them. Germline V CDR1 and CDR2: LNHNV, YYDKDF (reference sequence).

This clonotype was recorded at least ten times. The rearrangement joins TRBV9 to TRBJ2-3, with D unresolved. In germline, CDR1 is SGDLS, CDR2 YYNGEE. The CDR3 covers 13 residues. With 3 bases removed from V and 2 bases from J, the gap between germline ends came to 7 bases. CDR3 sequence reads: CASSALNTDTQYF. Written as DNA, the CDR3 is TGTGCCAGCAGCGCCCTTAACACAGATACGCAGTATTTT.

The chain combines TRBV5-1 with TRBJ2-5; no clear D. CDR3 length: 14 residues. V was pared by 0 bases and J by 2 bases, with 8 bases between. Germline CDR1 reads SGHRS; CDR2 reads YFSETQ. This chain's CDR3 is CASSLEARQETQYF. The DNA of the CDR3 is TGCGCCAGCAGCTTGGAGGCCAGACAAGAGACCCAGTACTTC.

This clonotype was counted only a few times. CDR3 loop: CASRDIVNPTGGEGQPQHF. DNA for the CDR3: TGTGCCAGCAGGGACATCGTTAATCCGACAGGGGGCGAGGGTCAGCCCCAGCATTTT. V is TRBV28 and J is TRBJ1-5; TRBD1 aligns across 10 bases. J was trimmed by 6 bases and V by 6 bases; bases with no gene match: 20. The CDR3 covers 19 residues. CDR1 and CDR2 (germline): MDHEN, SYDVKM.

Many counts were recorded for this clonotype. The rearrangement uses TRBV24-1 and TRBJ2-1; 10 bases are a match to TRBD2. The CDR3 is 16 amino acids. Germline trimming cut 4 bases from V and 7 bases from J; bases unmatched to any gene: 9. Germline lookup yields CDR1 KGHDR and CDR2 SFDVKD. The CDR3 reads CATSDPSGSGGNEQFF. The CDR3 DNA sequence: TGTGCCACCAGTGACCCTAGCGGGAGTGGGGGAAATGAGCAGTTCTTC.

The rearrangement links TRBV20-1 to TRBJ1-3; D gene uncertain. The germline gives CDR1 DFQATT, CDR2 SNEGSKA (reference sequence). The germline V and J ends were trimmed by 4 bases and 4 bases, with 14 bases remaining between them. This CDR3 contains 14 residues. The CDR3 is CSAITGSWGNTIYF. CDR3 DNA sequence: TGCAGTGCTATAACTGGATCGTGGGGAAACACCATATATTTT.

This clonotype was recorded at least ten times. This chain uses TRBV20-1 with TRBJ2-5; 15 bases are shared with TRBD2. V was pared by 6 bases and J by 0 bases, with 11 bases of the junction left unmatched. Looked up from germline, CDR1 is DFQATT and CDR2 is SNEGSKA (reference sequence). CDR3 length: 18 residues. The CDR3 is CSASGTSGGPKYQETQYF. CDR3 nucleotide sequence: TGCAGTGCCTCGGGGACTAGCGGGGGGCCCAAGTACCAAGAGACCCAGTACTTC.

This clonotype came up a few times. The V call is TRBV5-1, the J call TRBJ2-2; D may be TRBD2 (5 bases). Germline assignment: CDR1 SGHRS and CDR2 YFSETQ. V was cut by 5 bases and J by 0 bases, with 11 bases left in between. This CDR3 spans 15 amino acids. The CDR3 sequence is CASRVGAANTGELFF. In DNA, the CDR3 is TGCGCCAGCAGGGTCGGAGCGGCGAACACCGGGGAGCTGTTTTTT.

The genes are TRBV12-3 or TRBV12-4 and TRBJ1-4; no firm D call. The CDR3 is 12 residues long. Trimming shortened V by 8 bases and J by 6 bases, and 10 bases separated the two germline ends. The CDR3 DNA is TGTGCCAGCCTCCGGACCGATGAAAAACTGTTTTTT. Translating it yields CASLRTDEKLFF.

A few counts support this clonotype. J is TRBJ2-3 and V is TRBV12-3 or TRBV12-4; 7 nucleotides align to TRBD2. J gave up 0 bases and V 6 bases, and 9 bases lay outside the gene matches. CDR3 length: 16 amino acids. The CDR3 DNA follows: TGTGCCAGCAGACCGGGTCTAGCGGTTAGCACAGATACGCAGTATTTT. Its translation: CASRPGLAVSTDTQYF.

This clonotype was seen a few times. V is TRBV20-1 and J is TRBJ2-1; 10 bases match TRBD2. The germline CDR1 and CDR2 sequences are DFQATT and SNEGSKA (reference sequence). This CDR3 is built from 19 residues. The V gene end was trimmed by 3 bases and the J gene end by 0 bases; junction bases not matched to a gene: 14. The CDR3 is CSARPGASGGTSSYNEQFF. As DNA, the CDR3 is TGCAGTGCTAGGCCCGGGGCTAGCGGGGGAACGAGCTCCTACAATGAGCAGTTCTTC.

The rearrangement joins TRBV7-2 to TRBJ2-4; 10 nucleotides agree with TRBD2. The germline V gene encodes CDR1 SGHTA and CDR2 FQGNSA. This CDR3 comprises 17 residues. Germline trimming cut 5 bases from V and 5 bases from J; bases unmatched to any gene: 12. The CDR3 DNA reads as TGTGCCAGCAGCCGGAAAGCGGGAGGGCCGGGAGAAAACATTCAGTACTTC. Amino acids: CASSRKAGGPGENIQYF.

This clonotype was recorded a few times. The chain uses TRBV25-1 and TRBJ2-1; 8 nucleotides align to TRBD2. Germline V gives CDR1 MGHDK, CDR2 SYGVNS. V dropped 6 bases and J dropped 7; count of bases not matched to a gene: 11. The CDR3 spans 15 residues. The CDR3 region has the DNA TGTGCCAGCAGCGTTACCGGGACTAGGACGAATGAGCAGTTCTTC. Its protein product is CASSVTGTRTNEQFF.

This clonotype was observed a handful of times. This chain uses TRBV12-3 or TRBV12-4 with TRBJ2-2; D gene uncertain. The CDR3 has 15 amino acids. Trimming took off 0 bases at V and 2 bases at J, with 7 bases between the two ends. The CDR3 sequence is CASSLAGSNTGELFF. CDR3 sequence (DNA): TGTGCCAGCAGTTTAGCAGGAAGCAACACCGGGGAGCTGTTTTTT.

V gene TRBV7-9 combines with J gene TRBJ1-3; unclear D gene. The CDR3 covers 12 residues. Germline V CDR1 and CDR2: SEHNR, FQNEAQ (reference sequence). Trimming cost V 1 base and J 6 bases, with 4 bases left between them. CDR3 residues: CASSLVENTIYF. In DNA, the CDR3 is TGTGCCAGCAGCTTAGTAGAAAACACCATATATTTT.

The chain recombines TRBV6-1 with TRBJ2-7; D possibly matches TRBD1 or TRBD2 (5 bases each). The V and J ends lost 1 base and 5 bases respectively, with 9 bases between them. The CDR3 extends over 13 amino acids. Germline V gene data show CDR1 as MNHNS and CDR2 as SASEGT. The CDR3 nucleotides read TGTGCCAGCAGTGAAGGGGGGATTCACGAGCAGTACGTC. Protein product: CASSEGGIHEQYV.

This clonotype turned up a few times. This chain links TRBV18 with TRBJ2-3, with D possibly being TRBD2 (6 bases). Germline loops: CDR1 KGHSH, CDR2 LQKENI. The CDR3 is 14 residues long. The V gene lost 4 bases and the J gene lost 3 bases, with 11 bases spanning the gap. In DNA form, the CDR3 reads TGTGCCAGCTCACTGCGCCGGGGGACAGATACGCAGTATTTT. Protein sequence: CASSLRRGTDTQYF.

The chain carries TRBV5-1 and TRBJ2-1, with TRBD1 identical over 9 bases. This CDR3 is built from 14 residues. CDR1 is SGHRS, CDR2 YFSETQ, per germline. Unmatched junction bases numbered 5, after V lost 3 bases and J lost 7 bases. As DNA, the CDR3 is TGCGCCAGCAGCTACGGACAGGGGTCGAATGAGCAGTTCTTC. Translating it yields CASSYGQGSNEQFF.

This clonotype has more than one count but fewer than ten. This sequence joins TRBV18 and TRBJ2-5; D gene unclear. The V gene's germline CDR1 is KGHSH and CDR2 LQKENI. The V gene lost 3 bases and the J gene lost 2 bases, with 7 bases spanning the gap. The CDR3 is made up of 13 amino acids. The CDR3 protein is CASSPSPQETQYF. The CDR3 coding sequence is TGTGCCAGCTCACCTTCTCCGCAAGAGACCCAGTACTTC.

The gene calls are TRBV12-3 or TRBV12-4 and TRBJ2-3; 15 bases align to TRBD2. The CDR3 sequence is 18 residues long. The ends lost 7 bases at V and 2 bases at J; junction bases unmatched: 10. The CDR3 loop is CASTQGLAGGPYTDTQYF. The CDR3 DNA sequence: TGTGCCAGCACTCAAGGACTAGCGGGAGGGCCTTACACAGATACGCAGTATTTT.

This clonotype was found a few times. This chain links TRBV4-1 with TRBJ2-3; unclear D gene. V lost 5 bases and J 0 bases, leaving 9 bases between the germline ends. The CDR3 extends over 14 amino acids. Germline V CDR1 and CDR2: MGHRA, YSYEKL. This CDR3 reads CASSVRLSTDTQYF. In DNA form, the CDR3 reads TGCGCCAGCAGCGTAAGGCTAAGCACAGATACGCAGTATTTT.